These 4 T cell receptor beta chains were sequenced from one sample in a study of monozygotic twins with inflammatory bowel disease. For each CDR3 protein, TCRdb gives one entry from its re-call of the 5' RACE reads, without DNA. The sample totals around 380,000 distinct CDR3 sequences; its top ten clones hold about 2.3%. The sample was blood. The source is a human donor with ulcerative colitis or Crohn's disease, or a healthy co-twin of an affected twin (not recorded which).

The CDR3 spells CAIRSPTGPYEQYF. The gene calls are TRBV10-3 and TRBJ2-7. From germline, CDR1 is ENHRY and CDR2 SYGVKD. This CDR3 spans 14 amino acids.

The chain uses TRBV6-1 and TRBJ2-1. This CDR3 is 17 amino acids long. Germline lookup yields CDR1 MNHNS and CDR2 SASEGT. The CDR3 loop reads CASSILRHGSSYNEQFF.

The chain uses TRBV20-1 and TRBJ2-5; the D call from TCRdb, TRBD1, cannot be confirmed without DNA. The CDR3 has 11 residues. Germline lookup yields CDR1 DFQATT and CDR2 SNEGSKA (reference sequence). The CDR3 region is CSANRGETQYF.

V is TRBV6-1 and J is TRBJ2-2. The CDR3 runs 15 residues. Germline V lookup: CDR1 MNHNS, CDR2 SASEGT. CDR3 residues: CASSEFDSNTGELFF.